These 6 T cell receptor beta chains originate from one sample sequenced in a study of cytotoxic CD8 clonotypes in ibrutinib-treated CLL. Here immunoSEQ multiplex PCR was the method, and the copy in TCRdb shows in-frame clones only, minus some. The sample lists 250,000 to 350,000 clones, roughly 76% occurring once. This specimen consisted of PBMCs, obtained at disease progression, from a patient treated with ibrutinib. The receptor set was obtained from a human donor with chronic lymphocytic leukemia.

The chain employs TRBV7-2 and TRBJ1-1, with 7 bases matching TRBD1. CDR1 and CDR2 (germline): SGHTA, FQGNSA. This CDR3 has 14 residues. After removal of 5 bases from V and 4 bases from J, the junction contained 7 bases not matched to a gene. The CDR3 coding sequence is TGTGCCAGCAGCGCGACAGGGAGTGCCACTGAAGCTTTCTTT. Translated: CASSATGSATEAFF.

V usage is TRBV19 and J usage is TRBJ2-5; weak D call: TRBD1 (6 bases). The CDR3 has 18 amino acids. V gave up 0 bases and J gave up 1 base, with 18 bases separating them. Germline V gene lookup returns CDR1 LNHDA and CDR2 SQIVND (reference sequence). CDR3 DNA sequence: TGTGCCAGTAGTATAGATCATTTGGGGGCGACATTCCAAGAGACCCAGTACTTC. Its translation: CASSIDHLGATFQETQYF.

This clone was found a few times. The rearrangement joins TRBV28 to TRBJ2-1; unclear D gene. Germline-derived CDR1 and CDR2 are MDHEN and SYDVKM. The CDR3 totals 15 residues. V was cut by 3 bases and J by 4 bases, with 13 bases left in between. The CDR3 nucleotides are TGTGCCAGCAGTTTGCCCTCGGACCGGTACAATGAGCAGTTCTTC. Encoded protein: CASSLPSDRYNEQFF.

The chain recombines TRBV5-1 with TRBJ2-2; D might be TRBD2 (6 bases). Trimming took 0 bases from V and 3 from J, leaving 12 bases between them. CDR1 is SGHRS and CDR2 is YFSETQ in the germline V gene. The CDR3 runs to 16 residues. The CDR3 protein is CASSLAWGVDTGELFF. The DNA for the CDR3 is TGCGCCAGCAGCTTGGCCTGGGGGGTGGACACCGGGGAGCTGTTTTTT.

The chain employs TRBV15 and TRBJ2-1; 14 bases fit TRBD2. The V gene's germline CDR1 is LNHNV and CDR2 YYDKDF (reference sequence). After removal of 3 bases from V and 8 bases from J, the junction contained 6 bases not matched to a gene. The CDR3 runs 16 residues. CDR3 DNA sequence: TGTGCCACCAGCAGTCGGGGACTAGCGGGAGTCGATGAGCAGTTCTTC. This gives the protein CATSSRGLAGVDEQFF.

The genes are TRBV15 and TRBJ2-5, with D possibly TRBD1 on 6 matching bases. The CDR3 is 15 amino acids. Trimming took 2 bases from V and 5 from J, leaving 15 bases between them. The V gene's germline CDR1 is LNHNV and CDR2 YYDKDF (reference sequence). The CDR3 DNA reads as TGTGCCACCAGCAGAACAGGGTGGGGCCGGGAGACCCAGTACTTC. This translates into CATSRTGWGRETQYF. Variable domain in full (rest from reference TRBV15 and TRBJ2-5): DAMVIQNPRYQVTQFGKPVTLSCSQTLNHNVMYWYQQKSSQAPKLLFHYYDKDFNNEADTPDNFQSRRPNTSFCFLDIRSPGLGDTAMYLCATSRTGWGRETQYFGPGTRLLVL.